These 21 T cell receptor beta chains were all obtained from the same sample, sequenced in a study of OX40 agonist ivuxolimab in advanced cancers. The protocol was immunoSEQ multiplex PCR, while the TCRdb copy is restricted to in-frame clones and leaves out a portion. The sample holds 90,000 or so clones, roughly 87% seen once. Sequenced material: CD4+ or CD8+ T cells sorted from blood, taken in a trial of the OX40 agonist ivuxolimab. The receptors come from an adult with an advanced solid tumor such as melanoma, head and neck, liver or kidney cancer.

CDR3 residues: CASSLNLDRGYGYTF. Here the CDR3 DNA reads TGTGCCAGCAGTCTGAACCTGGACAGGGGGTATGGCTACACCTTC. V is TRBV6-5 and J is TRBJ1-2; 10 bases agree with TRBD1. The CDR3 is 15 residues long. With 5 bases clipped from V and 5 bases from J, the junction kept 8 bases outside the gene matches. CDR1 and CDR2 (germline): MNHEY, SVGAGI.

This clone was detected only once. V is TRBV9 and J is TRBJ2-2, with 8 bases matching TRBD1. Germline values: CDR1 SGDLS, CDR2 YYNGEE. This CDR3 contains 18 residues. Trimming removed 0 bases from V and 3 bases from J; junction bases left unmatched: 10. CDR3 in DNA: TGTGCCAGCAGCGTAGAAGACAGGGGTTCTTTAGACACCGGGGAGCTGTTTTTT. Its protein product is CASSVEDRGSLDTGELFF. The full variable domain, rest sourced from reference TRBV9 and TRBJ2-2, is DSGVTQTPKHLITATGQRVTLRCSPRSGDLSVYWYQQSLDQGLQFLIQYYNGEERAKGNILERFSAQQFPDLHSELNLSSLELGDSALYFCASSVEDRGSLDTGELFFGEGSRLTVL.

The chain combines TRBV28 with TRBJ1-4; a weak D match, TRBD1 (5 bases). The germline V and J ends were trimmed by 3 bases and 3 bases, with 14 bases remaining between them. CDR1 and CDR2 from the germline V gene are MDHEN and SYDVKM. CDR3 length: 16 residues. The CDR3 loop reads CASSFAPGIPNEKLFF. In DNA, the CDR3 is TGTGCCAGCAGTTTTGCCCCAGGGATACCTAATGAAAAACTGTTTTTT.

CDR3 bases: TGTGCCAGCCTGTCTTCGGGACAGAGAAGCTCCTACGAGCAGTACTTC. It codes for CASLSSGQRSSYEQYF. The chain combines TRBV6-6 with TRBJ2-7; 7 bases map to TRBD1. Germline V gives CDR1 MNHNY, CDR2 SVGAGI (reference sequence). V lost 8 bases to trimming and J lost 0 bases; unmatched junction nucleotides: 13. The CDR3 loop spans 16 amino acids.

This clone was observed a single time. This rearrangement joins TRBV15 to TRBJ2-3; D remains ambiguous. The CDR3 runs to 13 residues. Trimming pared 5 bases from V and 2 bases from J, leaving 8 bases between. Germline CDR1 reads LNHNV; CDR2 reads YYDKDF (reference sequence). CDR3 in amino acids: CATSLRITDTQYF. The CDR3 DNA sequence: TGTGCCACCAGCCTTCGAATCACAGATACGCAGTATTTT.

The chain recombines TRBV19 with TRBJ1-1; the D gene is possibly TRBD1 (6 bases). V was cut by 4 bases and J by 1 base, with 19 bases left in between. The CDR3 extends over 17 amino acids. In germline, CDR1 is LNHDA, CDR2 SQIVND (reference sequence). The CDR3, as DNA: TGTGCCAGTAGTACGTACTACAGGGCGGGAAAGAACACTGAAGCTTTCTTT. Protein product: CASSTYYRAGKNTEAFF.

This sequence joins TRBV5-1 and TRBJ2-1, with D hard to call. V lost 0 bases and J 7 bases, leaving 14 bases between the germline ends. Per germline, CDR1 SGHRS and CDR2 YFSETQ. This CDR3 spans 15 amino acids. DNA of the CDR3: TGCGCCAGCAGCTTGGCCGAAGAAGGTGGGAATGAGCAGTTCTTC. Translation gives CASSLAEEGGNEQFF.

This rearrangement joins TRBV11-3 to TRBJ2-2; D gene ambiguous. This CDR3 is 12 amino acids long. Trimming left V 7 bases short and J 7 bases short, with 10 bases between. Germline loops: CDR1 SGHNT, CDR2 YENEEA. CDR3: CASTLRGGELFF. The CDR3 nucleotides are TGTGCCAGCACCCTGCGTGGCGGGGAGCTGTTTTTT.

The chain employs TRBV7-2 and TRBJ1-1, with TRBD1 matching 9 bases. Germline V gene lookup returns CDR1 SGHTA and CDR2 FQGNSA. There are 15 residues in the CDR3. V lost 0 bases to trimming and J lost 5 bases; unmatched junction nucleotides: 4. This CDR3 is CASSLATGGGTEAFF. The DNA of the CDR3 is TGTGCCAGCAGCTTAGCGACAGGGGGAGGGACTGAAGCTTTCTTT.

The chain carries TRBV7-9 and TRBJ1-1; D unclear. V was pared by 5 bases and J by 0 bases, with 13 bases between. Germline assignment: CDR1 SEHNR and CDR2 FQNEAQ (reference sequence). The CDR3 extends over 15 amino acids. CDR3 nucleotides: TGTGCCAGCAGCCGGTCCGGCACACTGAACACTGAAGCTTTCTTT. This gives the protein CASSRSGTLNTEAFF.

V gene TRBV7-6 combines with J gene TRBJ2-1; 8 bases match TRBD1. Germline CDR1 reads SGHVS; CDR2 reads FNYEAQ. The junction had 9 bases not matched to a gene; V was cut back by 1 base and J by 1 base. The CDR3 totals 18 residues. CDR3 in amino acids: CASSLEATGGFSYNEQFF. In DNA form, the CDR3 reads TGTGCCAGCAGCTTAGAGGCCACAGGGGGGTTTTCCTACAATGAGCAGTTCTTC.

The rearrangement uses TRBV6-5 and TRBJ1-1; D not certain. V gave up 0 bases and J gave up 2 bases, with 7 bases separating them. CDR1 is MNHEY, CDR2 SVGAGI, per germline. The CDR3 contains 14 residues. CDR3 sequence (DNA): TGTGCCAGCAGTTACTCGGCAGGCAACACTGAAGCTTTCTTT. Encoded protein: CASSYSAGNTEAFF.

The V gene is TRBV4-1, the J gene TRBJ2-7; TRBD1 aligns across 7 bases. Looked up from germline, CDR1 is MGHRA and CDR2 is YSYEKL. V gave up 1 base and J gave up 3 bases; unmatched junction bases: 6. This CDR3 is built from 15 residues. The CDR3 loop reads CASSQVATGNYEQYF. Written as DNA, the CDR3 is TGCGCCAGCAGCCAAGTGGCGACAGGGAACTACGAGCAGTACTTC.

The chain uses TRBV27 and TRBJ2-3, with TRBD1 matching over 9 bases. CDR1 is MNHEY and CDR2 is SMNVEV in the germline V gene (reference sequence). The CDR3 length is 15 residues. V dropped 3 bases and J dropped 5; count of bases not matched to a gene: 6. CDR3: CASSFSGTGIDTQYF. CDR3 DNA: TGTGCCAGCAGTTTCTCCGGGACAGGGATAGATACGCAGTATTTT.

In nucleotides, the CDR3 is TGTGCCAGTAGTAGCACACGCAGGGGGGGGAATTCACCCCTCCACTTT. It yields the protein CASSSTRRGGNSPLHF. The rearrangement joins TRBV19 to TRBJ1-6, with 7 positions matching TRBD1. From germline, CDR1 is LNHDA and CDR2 SQIVND (reference sequence). The CDR3 totals 16 residues. V trimming: 4 bases; J trimming: 7 bases; junction bases outside the gene matches: 10.

This sequence joins TRBV7-8 and TRBJ1-1; tentatively, D is TRBD1 (5 bases). Between the trimmed V and J ends, which lost 1 base and 0 bases, there was a span of 12 bases. CDR3 length: 16 residues. Germline CDR1 is SGHVS and CDR2 is FQNEAQ. Here the CDR3 DNA reads TGTGCCAGCAGCTTAGTTACAGGTTTAGTGAACACTGAAGCTTTCTTT. It specifies CASSLVTGLVNTEAFF.

In its sample, this clone was seen once. V and J are TRBV9 and TRBJ1-4; the D gene is possibly TRBD1 (5 bases). Trimming stripped 3 bases from V and 6 bases from J, with 12 bases between. Looked up from germline, CDR1 is SGDLS and CDR2 is YYNGEE. There are 14 residues in the CDR3. The CDR3 coding sequence is TGTGCCAGCAGCGCCGGAACAGGAGATGAAAAACTGTTTTTT. The encoded protein is CASSAGTGDEKLFF.

The rearrangement uses TRBV5-1 and TRBJ2-7; D remains unclear. There are 13 residues in the CDR3. Germline V gene lookup returns CDR1 SGHRS and CDR2 YFSETQ. Trimming took off 0 bases at V and 3 bases at J, with 7 bases between the two ends. In nucleotides, the CDR3 is TGCGCCAGCAGCTTGGAGGTGTACTACGAGCAGTACTTC. This encodes CASSLEVYYEQYF.

V and J are TRBV30 and TRBJ1-2; 8 bases match TRBD1. V shed 3 bases and J 8 bases; nucleotides not matched to a gene: 8. Germline V lookup: CDR1 GTSNPN, CDR2 SVGIG (reference sequence). The CDR3 runs to 13 residues. CDR3 nucleotides: TGTGCCTGGAGGACAAAGACAGGGGTCGGCTACACCTTC. Its translation is CAWRTKTGVGYTF.

V and J are TRBV19 and TRBJ1-1; possible D gene TRBD1, 5 bases. CDR3 length: 15 residues. In germline, CDR1 is LNHDA, CDR2 SQIVND (reference sequence). With 4 bases removed from V and 2 bases from J, the gap between germline ends came to 14 bases. In DNA form, the CDR3 reads TGTGCCAGTAGTACCATTACAGGACCCAACACTGAAGCTTTCTTT. Its translation: CASSTITGPNTEAFF. Full variable domain (remainder filled in from reference TRBV19 and TRBJ1-1): DGGITQSPKYLFRKEGQNVTLSCEQNLNHDAMYWYRQDPGQGLRLIYYSQIVNDFQKGDIAEGYSVSREKKESFPLTVTSAQKNPTAFYLCASSTITGPNTEAFFGQGTRLTVV.

The CDR3 coding sequence is TGTGCCAGCAGTGGGGCTTTGAGCTACACCTTC. Protein: CASSGALSYTF. The rearrangement joins TRBV25-1 to TRBJ1-2, with D unresolved. The CDR3 contains 11 residues. The germline V gene encodes CDR1 MGHDK and CDR2 SYGVNS. With 4 bases removed from V and 9 bases from J, the gap between germline ends came to 9 bases.